The 15 T cell receptor beta chains below were found in one sample sequenced in a study of cytomegalovirus exposure and HLA in healthy donors. 13 Jbeta primers and 60 Vbeta primers were used for the PCR. The repertoire was sequenced with immunoSEQ multiplex PCR; TCRdb's copy has only in-frame clones and lacks some. The sample includes roughly 150,000 clones, 65% to 80% of them seen just once. Sequencing used PBMCs. These receptors were collected from a middle-aged woman in good health and CMV-seronegative.

The V and J genes are TRBV10-3 and TRBJ1-1; D might be TRBD1 (6 bases). Looked up from germline, CDR1 is ENHRY and CDR2 is SYGVKD. CDR3 size: 16 residues. The V end lost 9 bases, the J end lost 1 base, and 21 bases lay between the germline ends. The CDR3 region has the DNA TGTGCCATTCAAAATAGCGGGGGGGCTGGGAACACTGAAGCTTTCTTT. Encoded protein: CAIQNSGGAGNTEAFF.

The chain employs TRBV4-1 and TRBJ1-4; tentative D call: TRBD1 (6 bases). The CDR3 consists of 18 residues. Germline-derived CDR1 and CDR2 are MGHRA and YSYEKL. V lost 0 bases, J lost 5 bases, and 19 bases lay in between. The CDR3 DNA reads as TGCGCCAGCAGCCAAGAAAGATTTCACCAGGGGACCAATGAAAAACTGTTTTTT. This translates into CASSQERFHQGTNEKLFF.

This chain connects TRBV28 to TRBJ2-7; a weak D match, TRBD1 (5 bases). V dropped 5 bases and J dropped 3 bases, with 14 bases sitting between them. This CDR3 spans 14 amino acids. Germline V gene data show CDR1 as MDHEN and CDR2 as SYDVKM. The CDR3 coding sequence is TGTGCCAGCAGTCCACGTTTCGACAGCTACGAGCAGTACTTC. Its translation is CASSPRFDSYEQYF.

The rearrangement joins TRBV7-2 to TRBJ1-2, with D possibly TRBD1 on 5 matching bases. Germline V CDR1 and CDR2: SGHTA, FQGNSA. The V end lost 3 bases, the J end lost 3 bases, and 11 bases lay between the germline ends. The CDR3 loop spans 14 amino acids. The CDR3 region has the DNA TGTGCCAGCAGCTTGGGCAGGGTCGACTATGGCTACACCTTC. Protein: CASSLGRVDYGYTF.

V is TRBV7-5 and J is TRBJ2-1; the D call of TRBD1 is as the table states it, not checked on the DNA. TRBV7-5 is noted as a pseudogene. This CDR3 has 15 amino acids. The CDR3 sequence is CVRSLAIGTGYEQFF. Written as DNA, the CDR3 is TGTGTCAGAAGCTTAGCTATTGGGACAGGCTATGAGCAGTTCTTC.

This clone was found a few times. The V gene is TRBV19, the J gene TRBJ1-4; D is perhaps TRBD1 (6 bases). The germline V gene has CDR1 LNHDA and CDR2 SQIVND (reference sequence). This CDR3 is built from 19 residues. Trimming stripped 7 bases from V and 6 bases from J, with 30 bases between. CDR3 sequence: CASKAFLGGPQSRDEKLFF. CDR3 in DNA: TGTGCCAGTAAGGCCTTTTTGGGGGGGCCTCAATCCCGTGATGAAAAACTGTTTTTT.

The CDR3: CASNIRASGRGTDTQYF. The CDR3 nucleotides are TGCGCCAGCAATATCCGGGCTAGCGGGAGGGGTACAGATACGCAGTATTTT. The chain combines TRBV5-1 with TRBJ2-3; TRBD2 aligns across 12 bases. The CDR3 runs 17 residues. J lost 3 bases, V lost 6 bases, and 11 bases had no gene match. Germline V CDR1 and CDR2: SGHRS, YFSETQ.

V is TRBV5-1 and J is TRBJ1-2; D unclear. V was shortened by 0 bases and J by 1 base, with 7 bases between the two germline ends. The CDR3 is 14 amino acids. The V gene's germline CDR1 is SGHRS and CDR2 YFSETQ. The CDR3 sequence: CASSLAGNNYGYTF. In DNA, the CDR3 is TGCGCCAGCAGCTTGGCCGGGAATAACTATGGCTACACCTTC.

This clone was seen a single time. This chain uses TRBV6-5 with TRBJ2-1, with a tentative D call TRBD1 (5 bases). V was clipped by 4 bases and J by 0 bases, with 13 bases between them. The CDR3 runs 16 residues. Germline CDR1 and CDR2: MNHEY and SVGAGI. The DNA of the CDR3 is TGTGCCAGCAGTTTTACAGGTGTCGTCTCCTACAATGAGCAGTTCTTC. This gives the protein CASSFTGVVSYNEQFF.

V is TRBV6-4 and J is TRBJ1-2; 8 nucleotides agree with TRBD1. Germline V gives CDR1 MRHNA, CDR2 SNTAGT. V lost 6 bases and J lost 6; bases outside the gene matches: 12. This CDR3 has 15 residues. The CDR3 DNA reads TGTGCCAGCAGCGACGACCCCGACAGGGGTCATGGCTACACCTTC. Translating it yields CASSDDPDRGHGYTF.

The chain joins TRBV28 to TRBJ2-3; D not resolved. This CDR3 spans 12 amino acids. Germline values: CDR1 MDHEN, CDR2 SYDVKM. Trimming took 5 bases from V and 2 from J, leaving 5 bases between them. This CDR3 reads CASSQYTDTQYF. CDR3 nucleotide sequence: TGTGCCAGCAGTCAGTACACAGATACGCAGTATTTT.

The chain links TRBV5-1 to TRBJ2-5; the D is unclear. CDR1 and CDR2 (germline): SGHRS, YFSETQ. V was shortened by 0 bases and J by 0 bases, with 6 bases between the two germline ends. The CDR3 spans 14 residues. The CDR3 DNA reads TGCGCCAGCAGCTTGGTACGGGACCAAGAGACCCAGTACTTC. This encodes CASSLVRDQETQYF.

This sequence joins TRBV5-1 and TRBJ2-1; 9 bases agree with TRBD1. The trim removed 7 bases at V and 6 bases at J, leaving 14 bases unmatched. Germline V lookup: CDR1 SGHRS, CDR2 YFSETQ. The CDR3 length is 16 residues. As DNA, the CDR3 is TGCGCCAGCGGGGGGGGACCGGGACAGGGAATCAATGAGCAGTTCTTC. Protein product: CASGGGPGQGINEQFF.

This clone was seen a few times. The gene calls are TRBV18 and TRBJ1-4; D is uncertain. Trimming cost V 1 base and J 5 bases, with 8 bases left between them. CDR1 and CDR2 from the germline V gene are KGHSH and LQKENI. The length of the CDR3 is 14 residues. The CDR3 sequence: CASSPRRGNEKLFF. The CDR3 nucleotides read TGTGCCAGCTCACCACGGCGCGGGAATGAAAAACTGTTTTTT.

The chain recombines TRBV10-3 with TRBJ2-5; tentatively, D is TRBD2 (6 bases). CDR1 and CDR2 (germline): ENHRY, SYGVKD. The CDR3 spans 14 residues. V lost 0 bases and J 5 bases, leaving 10 bases between the germline ends. The CDR3 nucleotides are TGTGCCATCAGTGAGTCGGCGGGGCGGGAGACCCAGTACTTC. Protein product: CAISESAGRETQYF.